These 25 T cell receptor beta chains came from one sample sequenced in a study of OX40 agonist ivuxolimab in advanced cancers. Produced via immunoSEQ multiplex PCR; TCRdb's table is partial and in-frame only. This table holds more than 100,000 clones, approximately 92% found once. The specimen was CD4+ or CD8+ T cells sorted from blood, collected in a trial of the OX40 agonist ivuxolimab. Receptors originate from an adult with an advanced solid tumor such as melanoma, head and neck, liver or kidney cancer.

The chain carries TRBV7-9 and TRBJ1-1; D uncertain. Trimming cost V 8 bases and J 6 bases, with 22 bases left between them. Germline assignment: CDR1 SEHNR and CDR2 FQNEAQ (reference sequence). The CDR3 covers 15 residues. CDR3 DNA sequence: TGTGCCAGCCGAGCCCGCCTGGGGTCCCTGTCTGAAGCTTTCTTT. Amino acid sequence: CASRARLGSLSEAFF.

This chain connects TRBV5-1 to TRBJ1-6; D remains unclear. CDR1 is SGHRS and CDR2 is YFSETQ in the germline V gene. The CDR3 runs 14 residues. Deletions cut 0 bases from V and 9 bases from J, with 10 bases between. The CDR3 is CASSLGLRVSPLHF. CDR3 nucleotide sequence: TGCGCCAGCAGCTTGGGGTTGCGGGTTTCACCCCTCCACTTT.

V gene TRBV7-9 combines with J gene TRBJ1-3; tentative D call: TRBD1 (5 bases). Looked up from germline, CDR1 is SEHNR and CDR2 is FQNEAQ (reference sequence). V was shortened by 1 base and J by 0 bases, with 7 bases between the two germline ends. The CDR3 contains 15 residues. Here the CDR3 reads CASSLEGSSGNTIYF. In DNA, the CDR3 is TGTGCCAGCAGCTTAGAGGGGAGCTCTGGAAACACCATATATTTT.

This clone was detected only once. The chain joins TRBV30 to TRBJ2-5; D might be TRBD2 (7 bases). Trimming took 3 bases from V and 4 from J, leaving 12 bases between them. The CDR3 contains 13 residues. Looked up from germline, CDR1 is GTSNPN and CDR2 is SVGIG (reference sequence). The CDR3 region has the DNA TGTGCCTGGAGCCGGGGGGCGGGAGAGACCCAGTACTTC. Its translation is CAWSRGAGETQYF.

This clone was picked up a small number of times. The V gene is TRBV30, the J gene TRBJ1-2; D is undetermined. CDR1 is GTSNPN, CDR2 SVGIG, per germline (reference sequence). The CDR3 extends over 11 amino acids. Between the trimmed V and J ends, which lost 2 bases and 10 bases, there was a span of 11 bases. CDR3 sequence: CAWSTSTDYTF. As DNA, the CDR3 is TGTGCCTGGAGTACGTCGACGGACTACACCTTC.

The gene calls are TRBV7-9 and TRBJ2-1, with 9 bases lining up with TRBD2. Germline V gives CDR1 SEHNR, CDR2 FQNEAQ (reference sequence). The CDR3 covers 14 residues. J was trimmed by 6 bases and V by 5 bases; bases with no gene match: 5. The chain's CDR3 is CASSAQTSGNEQFF. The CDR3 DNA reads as TGTGCCAGCAGCGCGCAGACTAGCGGCAATGAGCAGTTCTTC.

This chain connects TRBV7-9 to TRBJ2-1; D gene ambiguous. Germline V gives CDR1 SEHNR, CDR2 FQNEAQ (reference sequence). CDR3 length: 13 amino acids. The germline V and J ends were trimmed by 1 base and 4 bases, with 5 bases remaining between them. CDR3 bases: TGTGCCAGCAGCTTAGTGTTATACAATGAGCAGTTCTTC. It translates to CASSLVLYNEQFF. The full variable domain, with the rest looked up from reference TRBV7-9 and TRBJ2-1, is DTGVSQNPRHKITKRGQNVTFRCDPISEHNRLYWYRQTLGQGPEFLTYFQNEAQLEKSRLLSDRFSAERPKGSFSTLEIQRTEQGDSAMYLCASSLVLYNEQFFGPGTRLTVL.

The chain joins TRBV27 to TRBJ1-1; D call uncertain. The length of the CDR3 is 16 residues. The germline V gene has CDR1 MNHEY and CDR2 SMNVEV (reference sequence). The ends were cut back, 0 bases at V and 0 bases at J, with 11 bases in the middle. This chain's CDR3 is CASSLSHGQMNTEAFF. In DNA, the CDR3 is TGTGCCAGCAGTTTATCGCATGGGCAGATGAACACTGAAGCTTTCTTT.

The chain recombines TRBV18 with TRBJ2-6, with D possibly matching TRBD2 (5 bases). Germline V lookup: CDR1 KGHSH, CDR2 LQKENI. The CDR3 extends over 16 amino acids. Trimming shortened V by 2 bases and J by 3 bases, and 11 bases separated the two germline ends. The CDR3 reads CASSPGEGFGANVLTF. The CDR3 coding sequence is TGTGCCAGCTCACCAGGAGAGGGTTTTGGGGCCAACGTCCTGACTTTC.

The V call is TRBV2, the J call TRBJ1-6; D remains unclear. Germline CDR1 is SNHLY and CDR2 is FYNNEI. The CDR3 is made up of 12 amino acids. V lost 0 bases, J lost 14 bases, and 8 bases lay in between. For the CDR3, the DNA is TGTGCCAGCAGTGAAGCTCGATCCGCCCTCCACTTT. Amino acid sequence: CASSEARSALHF.

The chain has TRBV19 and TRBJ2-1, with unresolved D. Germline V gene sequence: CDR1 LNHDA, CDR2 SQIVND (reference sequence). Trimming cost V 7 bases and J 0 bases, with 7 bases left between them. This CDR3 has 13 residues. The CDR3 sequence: CASTSPSYNEQFF. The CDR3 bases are TGTGCCAGTACCTCTCCCTCCTACAATGAGCAGTTCTTC.

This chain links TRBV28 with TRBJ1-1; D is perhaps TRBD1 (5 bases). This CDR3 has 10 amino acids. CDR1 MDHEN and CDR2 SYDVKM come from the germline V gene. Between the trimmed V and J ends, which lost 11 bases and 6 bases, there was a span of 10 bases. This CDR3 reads CASGRAEAFF. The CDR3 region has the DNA TGTGCCTCGGGACGGGCTGAAGCTTTCTTT.

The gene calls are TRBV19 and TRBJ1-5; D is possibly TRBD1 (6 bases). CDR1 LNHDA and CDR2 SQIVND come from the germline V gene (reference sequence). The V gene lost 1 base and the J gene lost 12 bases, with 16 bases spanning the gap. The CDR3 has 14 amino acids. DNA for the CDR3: TGTGCCAGTAGTATAGCCGGACAGCTCAGAAACCAGCATTTT. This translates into CASSIAGQLRNQHF.

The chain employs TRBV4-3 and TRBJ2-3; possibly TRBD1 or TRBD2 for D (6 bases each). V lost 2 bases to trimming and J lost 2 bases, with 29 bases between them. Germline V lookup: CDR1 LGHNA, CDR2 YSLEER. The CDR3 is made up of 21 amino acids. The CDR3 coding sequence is TGCGCCAGCAGCCAATTTAGTGTGGGGGGCAGGACCCAGGGAAACACAGATACGCAGTATTTT. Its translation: CASSQFSVGGRTQGNTDTQYF.

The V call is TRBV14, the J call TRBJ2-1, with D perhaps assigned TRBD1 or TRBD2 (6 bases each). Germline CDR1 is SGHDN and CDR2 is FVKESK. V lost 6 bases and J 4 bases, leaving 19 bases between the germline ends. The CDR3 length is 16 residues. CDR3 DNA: TGTGCCAGCAGTCTGACTAAGGGGGGCGTATACAATGAGCAGTTCTTC. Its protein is CASSLTKGGVYNEQFF.

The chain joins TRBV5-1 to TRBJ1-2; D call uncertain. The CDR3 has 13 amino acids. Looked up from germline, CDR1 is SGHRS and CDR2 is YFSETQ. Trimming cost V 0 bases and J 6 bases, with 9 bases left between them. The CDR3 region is CASSLDAPHGYTF. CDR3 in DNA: TGCGCCAGCAGCTTGGACGCCCCCCATGGCTACACCTTC.

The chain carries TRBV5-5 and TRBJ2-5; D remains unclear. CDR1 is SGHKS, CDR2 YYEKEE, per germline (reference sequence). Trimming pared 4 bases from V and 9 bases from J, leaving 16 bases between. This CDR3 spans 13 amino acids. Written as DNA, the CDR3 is TGTGCCAGCAGCCTTCGCCCCTTTCAACCCCAGTACTTC. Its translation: CASSLRPFQPQYF. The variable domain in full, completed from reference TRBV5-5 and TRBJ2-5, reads DAGVTQSPTHLIKTRGQQVTLRCSPISGHKSVSWYQQVLGQGPQFIFQYYEKEERGRGNFPDRFSARQFPNYSSELNVNALLLGDSALYLCASSLRPFQPQYFGPGTRLLVL.

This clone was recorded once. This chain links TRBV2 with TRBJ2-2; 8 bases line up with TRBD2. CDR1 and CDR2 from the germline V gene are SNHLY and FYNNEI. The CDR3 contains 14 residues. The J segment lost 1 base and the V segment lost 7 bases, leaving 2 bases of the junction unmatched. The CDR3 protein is CASNSGVNTGELFF. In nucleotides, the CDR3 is TGTGCCAGCAATAGCGGGGTGAACACCGGGGAGCTGTTTTTT. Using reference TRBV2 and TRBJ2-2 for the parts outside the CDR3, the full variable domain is EPEVTQTPSHQVTQMGQEVILRCVPISNHLYFYWYRQILGQKVEFLVSFYNNEISEKSEIFDDQFSVERPDGSNFTLKIRSTKLEDSAMYFCASNSGVNTGELFFGEGSRLTVL.

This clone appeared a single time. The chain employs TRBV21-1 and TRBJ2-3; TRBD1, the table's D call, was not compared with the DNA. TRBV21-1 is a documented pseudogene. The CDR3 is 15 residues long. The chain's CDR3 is CASPRQITSTDTQYF. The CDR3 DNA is TGTGCCAGCCCCAGACAGATCACTAGCACAGATACGCAGTATTTT.

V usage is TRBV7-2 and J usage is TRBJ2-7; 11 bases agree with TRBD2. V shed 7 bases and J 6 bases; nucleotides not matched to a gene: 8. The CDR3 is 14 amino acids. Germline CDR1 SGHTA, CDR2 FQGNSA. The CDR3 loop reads CASTFYTSGGEQYF. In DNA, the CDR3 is TGTGCCAGCACTTTCTATACTAGCGGGGGCGAGCAGTACTTC. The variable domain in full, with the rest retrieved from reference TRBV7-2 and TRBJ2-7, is GAGVSQSPSNKVTEKGKDVELRCDPISGHTALYWYRQSLGQGLEFLIYFQGNSAPDKSGLPSDRFSAERTGGSVSTLTIQRTQQEDSAVYLCASTFYTSGGEQYFGPGTRLTVT.

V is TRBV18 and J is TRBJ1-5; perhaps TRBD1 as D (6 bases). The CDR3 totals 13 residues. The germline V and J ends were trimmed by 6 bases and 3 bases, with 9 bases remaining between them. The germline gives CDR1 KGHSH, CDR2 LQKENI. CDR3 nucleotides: TGTGCCAGCTCTGGGGACACCAATCAGCCCCAGCATTTT. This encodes CASSGDTNQPQHF. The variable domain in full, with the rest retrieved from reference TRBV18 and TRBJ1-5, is NAGVMQNPRHLVRRRGQEARLRCSPMKGHSHVYWYRQLPEEGLKFMVYLQKENIIDESGMPKERFSAEFPKEGPSILRIQQVVRGDSAAYFCASSGDTNQPQHFGDGTRLSIL.

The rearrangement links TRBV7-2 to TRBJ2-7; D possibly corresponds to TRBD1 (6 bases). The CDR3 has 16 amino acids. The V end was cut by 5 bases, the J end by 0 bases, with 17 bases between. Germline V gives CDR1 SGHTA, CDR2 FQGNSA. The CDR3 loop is CASSPRAGDNSYEQYF. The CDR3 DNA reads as TGTGCCAGCAGCCCCCGCGCCGGGGACAACTCCTACGAGCAGTACTTC. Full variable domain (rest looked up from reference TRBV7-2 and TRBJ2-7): GAGVSQSPSNKVTEKGKDVELRCDPISGHTALYWYRQSLGQGLEFLIYFQGNSAPDKSGLPSDRFSAERTGGSVSTLTIQRTQQEDSAVYLCASSPRAGDNSYEQYFGPGTRLTVT.

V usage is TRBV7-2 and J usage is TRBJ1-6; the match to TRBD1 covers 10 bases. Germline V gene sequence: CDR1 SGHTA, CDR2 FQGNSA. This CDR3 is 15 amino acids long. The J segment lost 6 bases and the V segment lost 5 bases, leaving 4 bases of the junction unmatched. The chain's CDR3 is CASSLGQGVNSPLHF. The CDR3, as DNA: TGTGCCAGCAGCCTCGGACAGGGGGTTAATTCACCCCTCCACTTT.

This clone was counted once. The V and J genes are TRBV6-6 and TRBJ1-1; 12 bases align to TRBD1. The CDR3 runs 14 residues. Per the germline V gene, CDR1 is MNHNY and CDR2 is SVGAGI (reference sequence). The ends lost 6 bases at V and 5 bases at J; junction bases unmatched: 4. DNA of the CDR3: TGTGCCAGCAGAGCGGGACAGGGGGCAACTGAAGCTTTCTTT. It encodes CASRAGQGATEAFF.

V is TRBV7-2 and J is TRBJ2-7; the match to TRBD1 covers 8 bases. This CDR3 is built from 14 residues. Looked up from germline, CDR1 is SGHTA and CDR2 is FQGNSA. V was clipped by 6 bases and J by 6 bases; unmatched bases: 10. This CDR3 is CASSRQGTASEQYF. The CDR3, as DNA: TGTGCCAGCAGTCGACAGGGGACGGCTAGCGAGCAGTACTTC.